The 18 T cell receptor beta chains below all came from one sample that was sequenced in a study of blood T cells in healthy people across ages. It was with a sample-barcoded 5' primer and a J-beta primer mix that a second PCR of about 6 to 12 cycles was run. TCRdb reanalysed the 5' RACE reads using MiXCR and keeps one entry per CDR3 protein. The sample shows about 900,000 distinct CDR3 sequences, approximately 65% of them seen only once. Source material: blood. Receptors originate from a young man in good health.

The rearrangement joins TRBV19 to TRBJ1-6; the match to TRBD1 covers 10 bases. This CDR3 spans 17 amino acids. Trimming took 5 bases from V and 9 from J; bases not matched to a gene: 13. CDR1 LNHDA and CDR2 SQIVND come from the germline V gene (reference sequence). The CDR3 sequence: CASSPTGQGNDGSPLHF. The CDR3, as DNA: TGTGCCAGTAGTCCGACGGGACAGGGGAACGACGGTTCACCCCTCCACTTT.

The gene calls are TRBV6-1 and TRBJ1-5, with a weak D call TRBD1 (5 bases). Per the germline V gene, CDR1 is MNHNS and CDR2 is SASEGT. The CDR3 is 16 residues long. Trimming left V 6 bases short and J 0 bases short, with 15 bases between. The CDR3 protein is CASRSGDPFSNQPQHF. The CDR3 region has the DNA TGTGCCAGCAGATCGGGGGACCCCTTTAGCAATCAGCCCCAGCATTTT.

The V and J genes are TRBV3-1 and TRBJ1-6, with TRBD1 as a possible D gene (6 bases). CDR1 is LGHDT and CDR2 is YNNKEL in the germline V gene (reference sequence). V was clipped by 6 bases and J by 1 base, with 13 bases between them. This CDR3 spans 16 amino acids. The CDR3 here is CASSPRQESYNSPLHF. The CDR3, as DNA: TGTGCCAGCAGTCCCCGACAGGAGTCCTATAATTCACCCCTCCACTTT.

This clonotype was seen a handful of times. The J gene is TRBJ2-3, the V gene TRBV28, with D perhaps being TRBD1 or TRBD2 (5 bases each). The germline gives CDR1 MDHEN, CDR2 SYDVKM. The CDR3 runs 14 residues. V was trimmed by 5 bases and J by 5 bases, leaving 14 bases between them. The CDR3 bases are TGTGCCAGCAGTGTACCTGGGGGTGGAGATACGCAGTATTTT. Encoded protein: CASSVPGGGDTQYF.

This clonotype was recorded once. The V gene is TRBV29-1, the J gene TRBJ2-3; the match to TRBD2 covers 9 bases. This CDR3 has 14 amino acids. The V segment lost 5 bases and the J segment 4 bases; nucleotides outside the gene matches: 7. Per germline, CDR1 SQVTM and CDR2 ANQGSEA. The CDR3 region is CSVQRAGGPDTQYF. The CDR3 DNA sequence: TGCAGCGTTCAAAGGGCGGGAGGGCCAGATACGCAGTATTTT.

The chain couples TRBV29-1 to TRBJ1-5; TRBD1 might be the D (6 bases). V shed 4 bases and J shed 3 bases, with 10 bases lying between them. Germline V gene lookup returns CDR1 SQVTM and CDR2 ANQGSEA. The CDR3 has 13 amino acids. In DNA, the CDR3 is TGCAGCGTTGCACAGGGAGACAATCAGCCCCAGCATTTT. Translated: CSVAQGDNQPQHF.

On this clonotype: One end of the junction fails to match germline, which may point to a read error. The chain recombines TRBV6-2 or TRBV6-3 with TRBJ2-1; D possibly corresponds to TRBD1 (6 bases). CDR1 MNHEY and CDR2 SVGEGT come from the germline V gene. The CDR3 runs 15 residues. CDR3 region: CACSYSTQGNNEQFF. The CDR3 DNA is TGTGCCTGCAGTTACTCGACACAGGGAAACAATGAGCAGTTCTTC.

The sample holds a few counts of this clonotype. The chain recombines TRBV27 with TRBJ2-1; D is perhaps TRBD2 (7 bases). CDR1 is MNHEY, CDR2 SMNVEV, per germline (reference sequence). The CDR3 has 15 amino acids. Trimming pared 5 bases from V and 8 bases from J, leaving 19 bases between. The CDR3 region is CASSVLTGGGYEQFF. CDR3 bases: TGTGCCAGCAGTGTTTTAACGGGGGGCGGCTATGAGCAGTTCTTC.

V gene TRBV24-1 combines with J gene TRBJ2-1; D possibly uses TRBD1 or TRBD2 (5 bases each). The CDR3 is made up of 14 amino acids. Between the trimmed V and J ends, which lost 5 bases and 6 bases, there was a span of 13 bases. CDR1 is KGHDR and CDR2 is SFDVKD in the germline V gene. The CDR3 nucleotides read TGTGCCACCAGTGTGGGGGAGAAGGGCAATGAGCAGTTCTTC. Protein sequence: CATSVGEKGNEQFF.

This clonotype was observed a single time. The chain joins TRBV12-3 or TRBV12-4 to TRBJ2-5; 7 bases agree with TRBD2. The tail of the sequence fits TRBJ2-1 better, so the J call may be wrong. This CDR3 comprises 15 residues. The CDR3 is CASSLPGGGQETQFF. CDR3 bases: TGTGCCAGCAGTTTACCCGGGGGAGGGCAAGAGACCCAGTTCTTC.

V and J are TRBV28 and TRBJ2-1; D gene ambiguous. The CDR3 covers 11 residues. V lost 4 bases, J lost 10 bases, and 8 bases lay in between. Per the germline V gene, CDR1 is MDHEN and CDR2 is SYDVKM. CDR3 loop: CASSWVREQFF. CDR3 coding DNA: TGTGCCAGCAGTTGGGTGCGGGAGCAGTTCTTC.

The V call is TRBV6-2 or TRBV6-3, the J call TRBJ2-5; 11 nucleotides align to TRBD2. This CDR3 is built from 17 residues. Germline lookup yields CDR1 MNHEY and CDR2 SVGEGT. V shed 0 bases, J shed 5 bases, and the junction held 8 bases outside the gene matches. The CDR3 spells CASSYSRLAGIRETQYF. CDR3 bases: TGTGCCAGCAGTTACTCGAGACTAGCGGGGATACGGGAGACCCAGTACTTC.

The J gene is TRBJ2-1, the V gene TRBV7-9; 8 bases fit TRBD2. The DNA matches TRBJ2-7 better at its end, which makes the J call doubtful. The V gene's germline CDR1 is SEHNR and CDR2 FQNEAQ (reference sequence). The CDR3 length is 17 residues. This chain's CDR3 is CASSSRRGVDNLYEQYF. CDR3 nucleotides: TGTGCCAGCAGCTCCCGGCGGGGGGTGGACAACCTCTACGAGCAGTACTTC.

The V gene is TRBV7-3, the J gene TRBJ1-2, with 10 bases aligning to TRBD1. The CDR3 covers 15 residues. Germline V gene lookup returns CDR1 SGHTA and CDR2 FQGTGA. Germline trimming cut 4 bases from V and 8 bases from J; bases unmatched to any gene: 10. This CDR3 is CASSSPGQGFGGYTF. The CDR3 DNA follows: TGTGCCAGCAGCTCACCGGGACAGGGGTTTGGGGGCTACACCTTC.

The rearrangement uses TRBV7-2 and TRBJ1-2; D is perhaps TRBD1 (5 bases). CDR1 and CDR2 (germline): SGHTA, FQGNSA. The V end lost 3 bases, the J end lost 7 bases, and 15 bases lay between the germline ends. The CDR3 loop spans 14 amino acids. CDR3 in DNA: TGTGCCAGCAGCTTCCCGGGGGAGGCTTCTGGCTACACCTTC. Encoded protein: CASSFPGEASGYTF.

This chain joins TRBV4-2 and TRBJ2-7; D is perhaps TRBD1 (6 bases). The V gene lost 5 bases and the J gene lost 7 bases, with 30 bases spanning the gap. Germline V gives CDR1 LGHNA, CDR2 YNFKEQ. The CDR3 runs 18 residues. The CDR3 nucleotides read TGTGCCAGCAGCTCTCTAGGGCTATCAGGGGCATACAGCAATGAGCAGTACTTC. It codes for CASSSLGLSGAYSNEQYF.

The V gene is TRBV12-3 or TRBV12-4, the J gene TRBJ2-4; D tentatively reads TRBD1 or TRBD2 (5 bases each). The V end lost 5 bases, the J end lost 6 bases, and 17 bases lay between the germline ends. The CDR3 totals 15 residues. CDR3 sequence (DNA): TGTGCCAGCAGTCACTGGGACCTTGCCGGAAACATTCAGTACTTC. It encodes CASSHWDLAGNIQYF.

The CDR3 region is CASSLAPISGTYEKLFF. For the CDR3, the DNA is TGTGCCAGCAGCTTAGCGCCGATAAGCGGGACATATGAAAAACTGTTTTTT. J is TRBJ1-4 and V is TRBV7-2; TRBD1 might be the D (6 bases). Trimming stripped 0 bases from V and 6 bases from J, with 17 bases between. This CDR3 region has 17 residues. CDR1 is SGHTA and CDR2 is FQGNSA in the germline V gene.